This is a list of T cell receptor beta chains from one sample in a study of blood T cell repertoires in COVID-19. Data came from immunoSEQ multiplex PCR; TCRdb stores just in-frame clones and leaves some out. Of 190,000 or so clones listed, approximately 83% are singletons. Input material: PBMCs or T cells enriched from blood (not recorded which). The receptors originated from a middle-aged man who had recovered from COVID-19. Both conserved end residues are trimmed from each CDR3. Fields, in order: J gene, V gene, CDR3 protein.

TRBJ1-1 | TRBV25-1 | ASSVAGDRTEAF
TRBJ1-3 | TRBV6-1 | ASSEIGGTARSSGNTIY
TRBJ1-1 | TRBV28 | AVGQTNTEAF
TRBJ2-1 | TRBV30 | AWSGGGEQF
TRBJ1-3 | TRBV11-2 | ASSSWGWDYSSGNTIY
TRBJ2-3 | TRBV28 | ASSNLAGITTDTQY
TRBJ1-4 | TRBV19 | ASSHRDYATNEKLF
TRBJ1-5 | TRBV6-5 | ASSKDSSNQPQH
TRBJ2-1 | TRBV4-2 | ASSQSFGGGDEQF
TRBJ1-6 | TRBV30 | AVAGFIGSPLH
TRBJ1-1 | TRBV5-5 | ASSLAETGIGGTEAF
TRBJ2-2 | TRBV24-1 | ATSDFGLAGGVTTGELF
TRBJ2-3 | TRBV6-4 | ASSDSRGDTDTQY
TRBJ1-2 | TRBV6-2/TRBV6-3 | ASSYWAYGYT
TRBJ2-3 | TRBV29-1 | SVEVRTGHNFIYTDTQY
TRBJ1-5 | TRBV9 | ASSGRDSGGNQPQH
TRBJ1-1 | TRBV5-1 | ASSGGGSGRGYTEAF
TRBJ1-6 | TRBV4-2 | ASSQELGQGFSPLH
TRBJ1-2 | TRBV11-2 | ASSALRDRVYNGYT
TRBJ1-1 | TRBV12-3/TRBV12-4 | ASCKGENTEAF
TRBJ2-5 | TRBV5-5 | ASSRGSQETQY
TRBJ1-2 | TRBV19 | ASFTGTGVYGYT
TRBJ2-3 | TRBV11-2 | ASSLDPGGVTDTQY
TRBJ1-1 | TRBV4-1 | ASSQPTLFGRGTEAF
TRBJ2-1 | TRBV12-3/TRBV12-4 | ASSLTSIEQF